The clone carrying this TCR beta chain was detected ten times or more. Its antigen is unidentified. These data belong to a study of CD8+CD57+ T cells in acquired aplastic anemia. General study results and limits: Patients and controls were not found to differ significantly in CD8+ Simpson's diversity.

The template used for profiling TCR beta VDJ and CDR3 was genomic DNA. TCRdb re-called the reads through MiXCR, storing one row per CDR3 protein. The sample carries about 120,000 distinct CDR3 sequences, 45% to 60% recorded once. CDR3 length equals 15 residues. J was trimmed by 6 bases and V by 0 bases; bases with no gene match: 6. The germline V gene encodes CDR1 SQVTM and CDR2 ANQGSEA. The authors sequenced patients whose flow cytometry had shown CD8+CD57+ cell expansion. Sampling of blood occurred while the patients had still received no therapy. This clonotype was obtained from a human donor with aplastic anemia. Sequenced material: sorted CD4+, CD8+, or CD8+CD57+ T cells (not recorded which) from PBMCs. The rearrangement uses TRBV29-1 and TRBJ2-1; 9 nucleotides agree with TRBD1. CDR3 in DNA: TGCAGCGTTGAAGACAACAGGGGGCTTATCAATGAGCAGTTCTTC. It translates to CSVEDNRGLINEQFF.